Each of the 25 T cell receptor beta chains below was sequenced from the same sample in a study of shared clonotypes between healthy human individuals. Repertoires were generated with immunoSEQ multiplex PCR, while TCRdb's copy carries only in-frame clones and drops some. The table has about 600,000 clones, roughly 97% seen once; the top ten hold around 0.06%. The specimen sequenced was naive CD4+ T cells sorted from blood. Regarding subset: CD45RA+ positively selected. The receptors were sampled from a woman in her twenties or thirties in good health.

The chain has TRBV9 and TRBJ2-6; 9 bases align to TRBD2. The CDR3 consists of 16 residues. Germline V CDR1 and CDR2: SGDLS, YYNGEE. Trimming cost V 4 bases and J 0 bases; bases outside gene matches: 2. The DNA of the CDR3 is TGTGCCAGCAGCCTAGCGGGAAGCTCTGGGGCCAACGTCCTGACTTTC. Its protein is CASSLAGSSGANVLTF. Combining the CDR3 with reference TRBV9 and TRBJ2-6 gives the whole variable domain DSGVTQTPKHLITATGQRVTLRCSPRSGDLSVYWYQQSLDQGLQFLIQYYNGEERAKGNILERFSAQQFPDLHSELNLSSLELGDSALYFCASSLAGSSGANVLTFGAGSRLTVL.

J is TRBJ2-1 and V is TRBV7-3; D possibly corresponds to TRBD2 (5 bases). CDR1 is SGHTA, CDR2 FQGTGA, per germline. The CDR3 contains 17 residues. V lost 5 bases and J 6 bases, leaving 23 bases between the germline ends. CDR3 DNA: TGTGCCAGCAGCCCCTCGCCCGACTCTGTGCGGGTCAATGAGCAGTTCTTC. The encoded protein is CASSPSPDSVRVNEQFF.

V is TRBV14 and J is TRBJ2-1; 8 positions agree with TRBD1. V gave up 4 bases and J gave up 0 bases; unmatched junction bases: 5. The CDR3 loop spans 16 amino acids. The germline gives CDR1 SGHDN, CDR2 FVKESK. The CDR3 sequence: CASSPWTGSSYNEQFF. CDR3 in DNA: TGTGCCAGCAGCCCCTGGACAGGGAGCTCCTACAATGAGCAGTTCTTC.

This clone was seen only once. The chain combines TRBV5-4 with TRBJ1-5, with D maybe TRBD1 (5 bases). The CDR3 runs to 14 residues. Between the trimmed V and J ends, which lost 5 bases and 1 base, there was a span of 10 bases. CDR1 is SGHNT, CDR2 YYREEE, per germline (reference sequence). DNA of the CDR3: TGTGCCAGCAGTCGAAGGGACAGCAATCAGCCCCAGCATTTT. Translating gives CASSRRDSNQPQHF.

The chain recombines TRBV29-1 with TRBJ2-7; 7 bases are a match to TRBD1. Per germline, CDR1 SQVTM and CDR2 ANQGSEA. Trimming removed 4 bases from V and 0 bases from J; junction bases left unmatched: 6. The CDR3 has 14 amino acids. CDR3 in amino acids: CSVGVTGTSYEQYF. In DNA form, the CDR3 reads TGCAGCGTTGGGGTGACAGGGACCTCCTACGAGCAGTACTTC.

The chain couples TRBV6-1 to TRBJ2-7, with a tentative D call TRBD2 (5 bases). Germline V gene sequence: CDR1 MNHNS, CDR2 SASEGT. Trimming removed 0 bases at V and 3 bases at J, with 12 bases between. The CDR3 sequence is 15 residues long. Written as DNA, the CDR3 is TGTGCCAGCAGTGAAGCGCTTGAGAGGGTCTACGAGCAGTACTTC. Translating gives CASSEALERVYEQYF.

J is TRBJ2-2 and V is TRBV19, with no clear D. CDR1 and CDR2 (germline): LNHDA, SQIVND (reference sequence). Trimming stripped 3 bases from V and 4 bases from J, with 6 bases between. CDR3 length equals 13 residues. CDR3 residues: CASSITITGELFF. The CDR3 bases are TGTGCCAGTAGTATCACGATCACCGGGGAGCTGTTTTTT. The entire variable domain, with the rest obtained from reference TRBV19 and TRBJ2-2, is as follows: DGGITQSPKYLFRKEGQNVTLSCEQNLNHDAMYWYRQDPGQGLRLIYYSQIVNDFQKGDIAEGYSVSREKKESFPLTVTSAQKNPTAFYLCASSITITGELFFGEGSRLTVL.

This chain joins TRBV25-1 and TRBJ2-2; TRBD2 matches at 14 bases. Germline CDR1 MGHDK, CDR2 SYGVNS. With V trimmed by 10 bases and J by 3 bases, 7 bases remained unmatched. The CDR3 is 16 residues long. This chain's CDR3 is CATGLAGAPYTGELFF. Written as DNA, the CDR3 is TGTGCCACGGGACTAGCGGGAGCCCCTTACACCGGGGAGCTGTTTTTT. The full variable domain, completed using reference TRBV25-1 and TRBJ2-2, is EADIYQTPRYLVIGTGKKITLECSQTMGHDKMYWYQQDPGMELHLIHYSYGVNSTEKGDLSSESTVSRIRTEHFPLTLESARPSHTSQYLCATGLAGAPYTGELFFGEGSRLTVL.

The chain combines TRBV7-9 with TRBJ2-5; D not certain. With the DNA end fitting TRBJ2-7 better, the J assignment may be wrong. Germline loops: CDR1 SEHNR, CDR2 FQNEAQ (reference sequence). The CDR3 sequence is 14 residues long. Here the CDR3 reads CASSLAGGPYEQYF. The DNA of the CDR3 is TGTGCCAGCAGCTTAGCTGGTGGCCCCTACGAGCAGTACTTC.

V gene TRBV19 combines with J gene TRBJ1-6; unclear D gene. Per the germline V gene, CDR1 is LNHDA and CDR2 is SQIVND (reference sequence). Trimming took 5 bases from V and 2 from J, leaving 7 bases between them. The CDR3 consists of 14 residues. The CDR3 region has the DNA TGTGCCAGTAGTGAGGAAACCTATAATTCACCCCTCCACTTT. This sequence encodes CASSEETYNSPLHF.

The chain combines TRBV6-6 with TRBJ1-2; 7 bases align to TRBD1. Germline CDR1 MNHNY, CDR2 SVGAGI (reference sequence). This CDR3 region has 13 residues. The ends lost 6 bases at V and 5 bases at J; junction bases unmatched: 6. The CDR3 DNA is TGTGCCAGCAGCACAGGGGAGGGATATGGCTACACCTTC. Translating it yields CASSTGEGYGYTF.

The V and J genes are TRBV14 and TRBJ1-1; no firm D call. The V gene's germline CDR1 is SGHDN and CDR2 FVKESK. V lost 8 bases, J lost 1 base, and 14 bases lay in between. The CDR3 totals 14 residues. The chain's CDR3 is CASEKTITNTEAFF. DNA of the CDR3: TGTGCCAGCGAAAAGACTATTACGAACACTGAAGCTTTCTTT. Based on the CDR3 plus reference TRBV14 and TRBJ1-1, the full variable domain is EAGVTQFPSHSVIEKGQTVTLRCDPISGHDNLYWYRRVMGKEIKFLLHFVKESKQDESGMPNNRFLAERTGGTYSTLKVQPAELEDSGVYFCASEKTITNTEAFFGQGTRLTVV.

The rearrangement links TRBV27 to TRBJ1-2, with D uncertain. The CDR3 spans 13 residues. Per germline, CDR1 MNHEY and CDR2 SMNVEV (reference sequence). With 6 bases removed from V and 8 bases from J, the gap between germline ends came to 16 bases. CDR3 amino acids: CASSLFGVGGYTF. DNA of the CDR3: TGTGCCAGCAGCCTCTTTGGGGTCGGGGGCTACACCTTC.

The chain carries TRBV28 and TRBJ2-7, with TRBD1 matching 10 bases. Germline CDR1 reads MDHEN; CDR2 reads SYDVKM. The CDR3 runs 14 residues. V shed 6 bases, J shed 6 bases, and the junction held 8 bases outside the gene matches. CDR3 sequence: CASRRGQGLGEQYF. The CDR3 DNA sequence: TGTGCCAGCAGGAGGGGACAGGGGTTAGGCGAGCAGTACTTC. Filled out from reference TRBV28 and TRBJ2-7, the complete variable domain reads DVKVTQSSRYLVKRTGEKVFLECVQDMDHENMFWYRQDPGLGLRLIYFSYDVKMKEKGDIPEGYSVSREKKERFSLILESASTNQTSMYLCASRRGQGLGEQYFGPGTRLTVT.

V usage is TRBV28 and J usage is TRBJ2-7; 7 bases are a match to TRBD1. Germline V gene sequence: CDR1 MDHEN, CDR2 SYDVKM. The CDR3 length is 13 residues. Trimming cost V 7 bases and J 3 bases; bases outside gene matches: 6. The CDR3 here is CASTRDSLYEQYF. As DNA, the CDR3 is TGTGCCAGCACCCGGGACAGCCTCTACGAGCAGTACTTC.

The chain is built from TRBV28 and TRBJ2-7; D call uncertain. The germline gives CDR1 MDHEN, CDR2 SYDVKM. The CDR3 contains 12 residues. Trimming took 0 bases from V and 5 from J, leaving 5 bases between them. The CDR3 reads CASSLWVHEQYF. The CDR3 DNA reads TGTGCCAGCAGTTTATGGGTGCACGAGCAGTACTTC.

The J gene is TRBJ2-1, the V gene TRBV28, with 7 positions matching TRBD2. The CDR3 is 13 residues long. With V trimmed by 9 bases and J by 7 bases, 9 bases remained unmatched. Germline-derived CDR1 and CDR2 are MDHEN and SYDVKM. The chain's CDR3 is CASNLREGNEQFF. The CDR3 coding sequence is TGTGCCAGTAACCTGAGGGAGGGGAATGAGCAGTTCTTC.

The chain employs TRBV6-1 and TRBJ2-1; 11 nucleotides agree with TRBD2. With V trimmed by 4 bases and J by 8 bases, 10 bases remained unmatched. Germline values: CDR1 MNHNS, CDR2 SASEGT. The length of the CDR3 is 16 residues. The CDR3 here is CASSAEGSGRAYEQFF. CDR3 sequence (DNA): TGTGCCAGCAGTGCCGAGGGTAGCGGGAGGGCTTATGAGCAGTTCTTC.

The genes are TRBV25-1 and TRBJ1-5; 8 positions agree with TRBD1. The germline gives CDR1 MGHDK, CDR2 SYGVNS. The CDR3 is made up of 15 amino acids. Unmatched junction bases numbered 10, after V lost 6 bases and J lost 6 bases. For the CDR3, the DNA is TGTGCCAGCAGCCCAGACAGGGGTGATAGTCAGCCCCAGCATTTT. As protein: CASSPDRGDSQPQHF.

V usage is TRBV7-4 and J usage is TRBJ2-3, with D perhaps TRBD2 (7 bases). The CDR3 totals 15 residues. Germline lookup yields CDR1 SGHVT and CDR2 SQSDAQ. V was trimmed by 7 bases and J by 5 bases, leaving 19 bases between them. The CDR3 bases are TGTGCCAGCACCGGAGGGGGGGGGCGAAGAGATACGCAGTATTTT. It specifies CASTGGGGRRDTQYF.

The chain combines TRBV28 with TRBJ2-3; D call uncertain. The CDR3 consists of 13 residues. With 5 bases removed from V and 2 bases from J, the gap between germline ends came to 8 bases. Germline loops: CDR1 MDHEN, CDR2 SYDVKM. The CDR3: CASSPSNTDTQYF. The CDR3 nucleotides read TGTGCCAGCAGTCCCTCCAACACAGATACGCAGTATTTT.

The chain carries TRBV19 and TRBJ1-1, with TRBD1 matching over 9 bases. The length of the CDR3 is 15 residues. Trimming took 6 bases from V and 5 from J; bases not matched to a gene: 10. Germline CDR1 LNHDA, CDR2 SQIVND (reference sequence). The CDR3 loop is CASSLPDRGNTEAFF. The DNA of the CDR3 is TGTGCCAGTAGCCTGCCGGACAGGGGTAATACTGAAGCTTTCTTT.

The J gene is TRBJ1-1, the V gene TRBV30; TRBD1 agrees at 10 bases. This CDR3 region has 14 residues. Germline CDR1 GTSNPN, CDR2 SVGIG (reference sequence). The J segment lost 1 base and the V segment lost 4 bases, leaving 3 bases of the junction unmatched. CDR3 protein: CAWTDRGGNTEAFF. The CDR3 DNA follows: TGTGCCTGGACGGACAGGGGGGGGAACACTGAAGCTTTCTTT.

CDR3 DNA: TGTGCCAGTAGTGCCGGGACTAGCTCATACGAGCAGTACTTC. Residues: CASSAGTSSYEQYF. This chain links TRBV19 with TRBJ2-7; 9 nucleotides align to TRBD2. The CDR3 covers 14 residues. V lost 5 bases to trimming and J lost 4 bases; unmatched junction nucleotides: 6. CDR1 and CDR2 (germline): LNHDA, SQIVND (reference sequence).

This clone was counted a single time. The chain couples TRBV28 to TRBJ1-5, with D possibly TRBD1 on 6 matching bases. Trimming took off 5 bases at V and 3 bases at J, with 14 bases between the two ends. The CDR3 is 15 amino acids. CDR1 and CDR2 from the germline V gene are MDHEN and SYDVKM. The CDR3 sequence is CASSVGGAINQPQHF. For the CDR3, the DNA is TGTGCCAGCAGTGTGGGGGGGGCCATCAATCAGCCCCAGCATTTT.